A selection of T cell receptor beta chains follows, all from one sample in a study of OX40 agonist ivuxolimab in advanced cancers. Profiled with immunoSEQ multiplex PCR; TCRdb holds only in-frame clones, not every one. Here the sample spans about 50,000 clones, over 60% being singletons. The sample in question was CD4+ or CD8+ T cells sorted from blood, obtained in a trial of the OX40 agonist ivuxolimab. The receptors derive from an adult with an advanced solid tumor such as melanoma, head and neck, liver or kidney cancer. The CDR3 runs from the conserved cysteine through the conserved F or W. Each record gives: clone size, V gene, D gene, J gene, CDR3 DNA, CDR3 protein. D genes are given only for firm matches. Size is omitted from some rows. Given values are once, few, many or a class for expanded clones.

>.|TRBV6-6|.|TRBJ2-7
TGTGCCAGCAGGTACGCCCCGGACGCCACCACCTACGAGCAGTACTTC
CASRYAPDATTYEQYF
>.|TRBV29-1|TRBD2|TRBJ2-1
TGCAGCGTTTGGGGAAGCGGGAGGGACAATGAGCAGTTCTTC
CSVWGSGRDNEQFF
>once|TRBV6-6|.|TRBJ1-1
TGTGCCAGCAGCACCGGACGGGTGGACACTGAAGCTTTCTTT
CASSTGRVDTEAFF
>.|TRBV5-5|.|TRBJ2-7
TGTGCCAGCAGCTTGAACATCTACGAGCAGTACTTC
CASSLNIYEQYF
>.|TRBV2|.|TRBJ2-5
TGTGCCAGCAGTGTCGCTAGGGGCGCCCAGTACTTC
CASSVARGAQYF
>.|TRBV5-1|TRBD2|TRBJ2-3
TGCGCCAGCGCTAGAGTAGCGGGAGGGCCAACTACTAGCACAGATACGCAGTATTTT
CASARVAGGPTTSTDTQYF
>once|TRBV2|.|TRBJ1-1
TGTGCCAGCGACAGAATCTATCAGCTCGGTGAAGCTTTCTTT
CASDRIYQLGEAFF
>.|TRBV2|TRBD2|TRBJ2-3
TGTGCCAGCAAGAAACTAGCGGGAGTCACAGATACGCAGTATTTT
CASKKLAGVTDTQYF
>.|TRBV6-1|.|TRBJ2-1
TGTGCCAGCAGTTACATCAATGAGCAGTTCTTC
CASSYINEQFF
>.|TRBV5-4|.|TRBJ2-1
TGTGCCAGCAGCCTCAGGACAAGCTCCTACAATGAGCAGTTCTTC
CASSLRTSSYNEQFF
>.|TRBV4-1|TRBD1|TRBJ1-4
TGCGCCAGCAGCCAAGATAGGAAGGGGGCTCAGGGTAATGAAAAACTGTTTTTT
CASSQDRKGAQGNEKLFF
>few|TRBV11-2|TRBD2|TRBJ2-7
TGTGCCAGCAGCTTAACTAGCGGGAAGTACTACGAGCAGTACTTC
CASSLTSGKYYEQYF
>few|TRBV6-1|TRBD1|TRBJ1-6
TGTGCCAGCAGGGGACAGGGGAGTTCACCCCTCCACTTT
CASRGQGSSPLHF
>.|TRBV7-3|.|TRBJ2-7
TGTGCCAGCAGCTTGCTGGGCACCCGTAACGAGCAGTACTTC
CASSLLGTRNEQYF
>.|TRBV27|TRBD1|TRBJ2-5
TGTGCCAGCAGTGGAATTGACAGGGTTGAGACCCAGTACTTC
CASSGIDRVETQYF
>.|TRBV5-3|.|TRBJ2-5
TGTGCCAGCAGTGATGCTAGCGCCCAAGAGACCCAGTACTTC
CASSDASAQETQYF
>.|TRBV2|.|TRBJ1-6
TGTGCCAGCAGTGAAGCCTTTTCGGGGTCCTATAATTCACCCCTCCACTTT
CASSEAFSGSYNSPLHF
>.|TRBV5-4|TRBD2|TRBJ2-7
TGTGCCAGCAGCTTGGCCGTGACTAGCGGATCCTACGAGCAGTACTTC
CASSLAVTSGSYEQYF
>.|TRBV28|.|TRBJ1-1
TGTGCCAGCAGTCCCCCACGGCGGAGGGTGGGCACTGAAGCTTTCTTT
CASSPPRRRVGTEAFF
>.|TRBV29-1|TRBD2|TRBJ2-3
TGCAGCGTTGTACGACTAGCGGCTAGCACAGATACGCAGTATTTT
CSVVRLAASTDTQYF
>.|TRBV5-4|.|TRBJ1-4
TGTGCCAGCAGCTTCGGTGGGGGTGGAAAACTGTTTTTT
CASSFGGGGKLFF
>.|TRBV15|TRBD1|TRBJ1-6
TGTGCCACCAGCTCACTCGGGGACAGCTTCTATAATTCACCCCTCCACTTT
CATSSLGDSFYNSPLHF
>.|TRBV7-7|.|TRBJ2-2
TGTGCTAGCAGCCTTTCGGAGTTTACCGGGGAGCTGTTTTTT
CASSLSEFTGELFF
>.|TRBV29-1|.|TRBJ2-3
TGCAGCGCCCAGGGCTTGGGAGATACGCAGTATTTT
CSAQGLGDTQYF
>.|TRBV6-1|.|TRBJ2-4
TGTGCCAGCAGGCGGGCGCGGGACCAGGGGAACATTCAGTACTTC
CASRRARDQGNIQYF
>few|TRBV4-1|.|TRBJ1-6
TGCGCCAGCAGCCAGGTTGTTGCAGGGTCGTTTTCACCCCTCCACTTT
CASSQVVAGSFSPLHF
>.|TRBV5-8|.|TRBJ2-5
TGTGCCAGCAGATTGGGTGGAGTGCTTGGGACCCAGTACTTC
CASRLGGVLGTQYF
>.|TRBV19|TRBD2|TRBJ2-1
TGTGCCAGTAGTTTACTGACTAGCGGGGGAGACAATGAGCAGTTCTTC
CASSLLTSGGDNEQFF
>once|TRBV5-6|TRBD1|TRBJ2-2
TGTGCCAGCAGCTTAACAGGGGGCGGGGAGCTGTTTTTT
CASSLTGGGELFF
>.|TRBV28|.|TRBJ2-2
TGTGCCAGCAGTTCCCCCCTCCCGGTCGGGGAGCTGTTTTTT
CASSSPLPVGELFF
>.|TRBV25-1|TRBD2|TRBJ2-5
TGTGCCAGCAGTGGCAGCGGGGGCCCAAAGACCCAGTACTTC
CASSGSGGPKTQYF
>.|TRBV5-4|TRBD2|TRBJ2-3
TGTGCCAGCAGCCGGGTACTAGCGGGAGGTGATACGCAGTATTTT
CASSRVLAGGDTQYF
>.|TRBV23-1|.|TRBJ2-7
TGCGCCAGCAGTCAGCCGACAGAGGCCTTTTACGAGCAGTACTTC
CASSQPTEAFYEQYF
>.|TRBV7-8|.|TRBJ1-3
TGTGCCAGCAGCAAAGAGAGGGCGTCTGGAAACACCATATATTTT
CASSKERASGNTIYF
>.|TRBV7-8|.|TRBJ1-1
TGTGCCAGCAGCTTATGGGTCTCAGCGTTGAACACTGAAGCTTTCTTT
CASSLWVSALNTEAFF